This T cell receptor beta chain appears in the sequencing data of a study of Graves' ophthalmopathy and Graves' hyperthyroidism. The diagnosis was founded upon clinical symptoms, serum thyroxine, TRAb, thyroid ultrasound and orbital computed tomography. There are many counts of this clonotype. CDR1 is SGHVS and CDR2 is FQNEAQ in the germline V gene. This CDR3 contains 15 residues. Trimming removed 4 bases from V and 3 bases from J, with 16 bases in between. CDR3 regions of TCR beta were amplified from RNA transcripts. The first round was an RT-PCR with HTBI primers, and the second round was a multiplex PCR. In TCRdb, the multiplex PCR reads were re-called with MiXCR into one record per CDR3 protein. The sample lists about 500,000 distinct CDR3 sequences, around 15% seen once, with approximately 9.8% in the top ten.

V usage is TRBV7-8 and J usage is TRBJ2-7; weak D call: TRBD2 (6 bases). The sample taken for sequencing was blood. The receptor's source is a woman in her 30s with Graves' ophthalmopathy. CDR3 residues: CASSSPAGRVYEQYF. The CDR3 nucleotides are TGTGCCAGCAGCTCCCCGGCGGGACGAGTCTACGAGCAGTACTTC. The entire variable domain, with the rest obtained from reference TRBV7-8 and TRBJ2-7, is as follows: GAGVSQSPRYKVAKRGQDVALRCDPISGHVSLFWYQQALGQGPEFLTYFQNEAQLDKSGLPSDRFFAERPEGSVSTLKIQRTQQEDSAVYLCASSSPAGRVYEQYFGPGTRLTVT.